This T cell receptor beta chain was captured in a study of blood T cell repertoires in COVID-19. Sequenced by immunoSEQ multiplex PCR; TCRdb stores in-frame clones only, minus some. The data contain about 140,000 clones, about four fifths of them singletons. V shed 4 bases and J shed 7 bases, with 14 bases lying between them. The length of the CDR3 is 14 residues. The germline CDR1 and CDR2 sequences are MDHEN and SYDVKM. The clonotype was recovered from a man aged 40-50 years with acute COVID-19. The V gene is TRBV28, the J gene TRBJ1-5; TRBD1 is a possible D gene (5 bases). The sequenced sample consisted of PBMCs or T cells enriched from blood (not recorded which). The CDR3 DNA reads TGTGCCAGCAGTTCAGGGTTGCGGGGCCAGCCCCAGCATTTT. Protein product: CASSSGLRGQPQHF.